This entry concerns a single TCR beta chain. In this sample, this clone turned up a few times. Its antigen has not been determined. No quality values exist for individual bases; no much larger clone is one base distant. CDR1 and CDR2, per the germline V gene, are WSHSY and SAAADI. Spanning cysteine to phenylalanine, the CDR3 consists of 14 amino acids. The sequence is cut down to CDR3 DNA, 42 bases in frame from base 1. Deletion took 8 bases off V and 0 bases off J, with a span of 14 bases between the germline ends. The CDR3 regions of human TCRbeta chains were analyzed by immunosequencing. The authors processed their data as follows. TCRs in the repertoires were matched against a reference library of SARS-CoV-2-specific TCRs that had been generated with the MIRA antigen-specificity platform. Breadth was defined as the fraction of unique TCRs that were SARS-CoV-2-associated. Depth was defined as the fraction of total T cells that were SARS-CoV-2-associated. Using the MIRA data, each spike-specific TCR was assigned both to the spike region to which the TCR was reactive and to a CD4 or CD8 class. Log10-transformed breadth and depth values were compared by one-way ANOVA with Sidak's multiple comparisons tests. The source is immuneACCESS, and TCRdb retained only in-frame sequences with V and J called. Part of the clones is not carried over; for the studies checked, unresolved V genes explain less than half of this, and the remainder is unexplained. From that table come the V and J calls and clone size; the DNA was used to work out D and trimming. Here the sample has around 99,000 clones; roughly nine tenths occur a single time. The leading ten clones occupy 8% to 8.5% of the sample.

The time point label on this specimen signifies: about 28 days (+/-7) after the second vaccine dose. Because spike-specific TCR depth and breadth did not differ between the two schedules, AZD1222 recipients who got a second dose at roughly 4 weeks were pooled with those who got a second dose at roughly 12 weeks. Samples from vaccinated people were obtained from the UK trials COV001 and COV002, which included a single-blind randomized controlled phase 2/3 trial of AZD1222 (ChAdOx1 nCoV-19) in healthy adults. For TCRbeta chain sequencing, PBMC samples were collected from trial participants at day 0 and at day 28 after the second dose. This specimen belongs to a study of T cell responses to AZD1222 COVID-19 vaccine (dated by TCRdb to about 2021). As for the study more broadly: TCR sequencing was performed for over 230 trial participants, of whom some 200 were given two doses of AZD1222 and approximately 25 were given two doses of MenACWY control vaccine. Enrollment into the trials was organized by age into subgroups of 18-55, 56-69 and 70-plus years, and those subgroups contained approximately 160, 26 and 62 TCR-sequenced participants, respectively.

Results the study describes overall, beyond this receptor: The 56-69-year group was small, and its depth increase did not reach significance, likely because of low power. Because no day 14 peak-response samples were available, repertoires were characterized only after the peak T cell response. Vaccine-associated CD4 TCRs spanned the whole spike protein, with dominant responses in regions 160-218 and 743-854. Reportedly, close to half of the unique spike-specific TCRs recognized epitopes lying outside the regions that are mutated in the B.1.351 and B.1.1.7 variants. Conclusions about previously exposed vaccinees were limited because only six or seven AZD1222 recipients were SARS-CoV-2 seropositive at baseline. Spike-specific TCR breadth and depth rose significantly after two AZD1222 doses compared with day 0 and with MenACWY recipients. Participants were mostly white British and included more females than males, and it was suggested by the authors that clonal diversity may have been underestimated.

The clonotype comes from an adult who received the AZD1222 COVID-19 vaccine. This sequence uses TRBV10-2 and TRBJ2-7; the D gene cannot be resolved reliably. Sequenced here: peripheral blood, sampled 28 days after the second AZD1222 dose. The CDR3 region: CASAIPLSSYEQYF. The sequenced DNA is TGCGCCAGCGCTATCCCCCTAAGCTCCTACGAGCAGTACTTC.